The rows below give T cell receptor beta chains drawn from one sample of a study of patients and donors after allogeneic stem cell transplantation. TCRdb itself ran the RT-PCR reads through MiXCR, one entry per CDR3 protein. The sample includes over 350,000 distinct CDR3 sequences, about a sixth seen only once; the top ten take around 7.9%. The sequenced material came from blood, either unsorted or a sorted T cell fraction (not recorded which). These receptors originate from a human donor who was either an allogeneic HSCT recipient or a stem cell or donor lymphocyte infusion donor (not recorded which). It is not recorded whose cells these are; they may come from a transplant donor. CDR3s include the opening cysteine and the closing phenylalanine or tryptophan. The order of the fields is J gene, D gene, V gene, clone size, CDR3 DNA, CDR3 protein. D genes are given only for firm matches. Expanded clones are given a class, and other clones once, few, many or no size at all.

TRBJ2-1	TRBD2	TRBV6-1	many	TGTGCCAGCACCCTAGGGGACTACCAGGTTCAGCAGTTCTTC	CASTLGDYQVQQFF
TRBJ2-6	-	TRBV6-1	-	TGTGCCAGCACCCTTCGCCCCTCTGGGGCCAACGTCCTGACTTTC	CASTLRPSGANVLTF
TRBJ1-4	-	TRBV3-1	few	TGTGCCAGCAGCCAAGACTCGGGTTATAGGGAAAAACTGTTTTTT	CASSQDSGYREKLFF
TRBJ2-2	-	TRBV7-2	few	TGTGCCAGCAGCTCAACTAGCATGAACACCGGGGAGCTGTTTTTT	CASSSTSMNTGELFF
TRBJ1-1	-	TRBV5-1	many	TGTGCCAGCAGCTTAGATATGAACACTGAAGCTTTCTTT	CASSLDMNTEAFF
TRBJ2-3	TRBD2	TRBV15	few	TGTGCCACCAGCAGAGATACCGGGACTAGGAGCACAGATACGCAGTATTTT	CATSRDTGTRSTDTQYF
TRBJ2-1	-	TRBV3-1	-	TGTGCCAGCAGGGCCGGAGGGGGCGAGTTCTTC	CASRAGGGEFF
TRBJ1-2	-	TRBV4-2	few	TGTGCCAGCAGCCAGCGGCGGTCTAACTATGGCTACACCTTC	CASSQRRSNYGYTF
TRBJ1-1	TRBD1	TRBV6-5	-	TGTGCCAGCAGTTCCTTAGGACAGGGGAAGGGTGAAGCTTTCTTT	CASSSLGQGKGEAFF
TRBJ2-3	TRBD2	TRBV29-1	-	TGCAGCGTTGCCGGCGGGAGGGCAGATACGCAGTATTTT	CSVAGGRADTQYF
TRBJ2-7	TRBD1	TRBV3-1	few	TGTGCCAGCAGCCAGGGAAGGGGGCAGTACGAGCAGTACTTC	CASSQGRGQYEQYF
TRBJ1-1	-	TRBV6-1	-	TGTGCCAGCAGTGGAACGGGGCGCACTGAAGCTTTCTTT	CASSGTGRTEAFF
TRBJ1-2	-	TRBV12-3/TRBV12-4	many	TGTGCCAGCAGTCTCCGCCGTCAGACTAACTATGGCTACACCTTC	CASSLRRQTNYGYTF